A single sample is the source of the 30 T cell receptor beta chains below, sequenced in a study of T cells after yellow fever vaccination (dated by TCRdb to between 2018 and 2021). Libraries were built with 5' RACE. The listed sequencing device is Illumina HiSeq 2500. TCRdb itself trimmed the public reads at Q25 with fastp, ran MiXCR and retained productive beta chains. A single entry per CDR3 protein holds the most common genes and DNA from its merged rows. The sample profile shows roughly 100,000 distinct CDR3 sequences; roughly 10% of them were found once. Around a sixth of the sample belongs to the ten largest clones. The treatment or condition label, read with the paper, signifies: live attenuated yellow fever vaccine strain. The specimen comprised CD8+ T cells not binding an NS4B(214-222) dextramer, sorted from PBMCs, sampled roughly 14 days after the first yellow fever vaccination. The cell subset or site label on this specimen signifies: NS4B epitope dextramer-negative CD8 T cells. The receptors shown here come from a man between 18 and 29 years old who received the YFV17D yellow fever vaccine.

This sequence joins TRBV4-3 and TRBJ2-6; TRBD1 or TRBD2 may be the D gene (6 bases each). From germline, CDR1 is LGHNA and CDR2 YSLEER. This CDR3 contains 19 residues. Trimming shortened V by 5 bases and J by 0 bases, and 20 bases separated the two germline ends. The CDR3, as DNA: TGCGCCAGCAGCAAGATGCGGGACATCTGGAACTCTGGGGCCAACGTCCTGACTTTC. Protein: CASSKMRDIWNSGANVLTF.

This clonotype was observed a few times. This CDR3 is CASSHFPPAAGGSDTQYF. Written as DNA, the CDR3 is TGCGCCAGCAGCCACTTCCCACCCGCCGCAGGGGGTTCAGATACGCAGTATTTT. This sequence joins TRBV4-3 and TRBJ2-3, with 7 bases identical to TRBD1. The CDR3 covers 18 residues. Losses at the gene ends were 3 bases for V and 4 bases for J; bases not matched to a gene: 16. Germline CDR1 LGHNA, CDR2 YSLEER.

This clonotype was observed at least ten times. V is TRBV10-3 and J is TRBJ2-2, with 7 bases fitting TRBD2. The germline CDR1 and CDR2 sequences are ENHRY and SYGVKD. V shed 11 bases, J shed 5 bases, and the junction held 8 bases outside the gene matches. This CDR3 is built from 13 residues. The DNA of the CDR3 is TGTGCCGCAGGGAGGGAAGGAACCGGGGAGCTGTTTTTT. Its protein product is CAAGREGTGELFF.

This clonotype appeared many times. The rearrangement uses TRBV12-3 or TRBV12-4 and TRBJ2-7; D possibly corresponds to TRBD1 (5 bases). The CDR3 has 12 amino acids. V was pared by 7 bases and J by 3 bases, with 10 bases between. CDR3 region: CASMGRFYEQYF. CDR3 nucleotide sequence: TGTGCCAGCATGGGGCGGTTCTACGAGCAGTACTTC.

This chain links TRBV6-1 with TRBJ2-7, with 8 bases aligning to TRBD1. V lost 4 bases and J lost 1; bases outside the gene matches: 6. The germline V gene encodes CDR1 MNHNS and CDR2 SASEGT. The CDR3 is made up of 15 amino acids. The CDR3 loop is CASSVPGTGSYEQYF. The CDR3 region has the DNA TGTGCCAGCAGTGTTCCCGGGACAGGATCCTACGAGCAGTACTTC.

This clonotype appeared a few times. This sequence joins TRBV7-6 and TRBJ2-1, with 8 bases lining up with TRBD1. The CDR3 is 16 residues long. Trimming took 4 bases from V and 5 from J; bases not matched to a gene: 10. From germline, CDR1 is SGHVS and CDR2 FNYEAQ. The DNA of the CDR3 is TGTGCCAGCAGCTCAGGACAGGGATGGTTGGACAATGAGCAGTTCTTC. It specifies CASSSGQGWLDNEQFF.

The chain combines TRBV6-5 with TRBJ2-3; 10 bases fit TRBD2. Germline CDR1 is MNHEY and CDR2 is SVGAGI. The CDR3 covers 15 residues. V dropped 2 bases and J dropped 7; count of bases not matched to a gene: 6. CDR3 in DNA: TGTGCCAGCAGTTACCTTGATAGCGGGGGGTATACGCAGTATTTT. Translation: CASSYLDSGGYTQYF.

The J gene is TRBJ2-2, the V gene TRBV24-1; 7 bases align to TRBD1. V lost 0 bases and J lost 2; bases outside the gene matches: 2. The germline V gene has CDR1 KGHDR and CDR2 SFDVKD. This CDR3 spans 16 amino acids. The CDR3 DNA reads as TGTGCCACCAGTGATTTGGGGACAGTTAACACCGGGGAGCTGTTTTTT. Its protein product is CATSDLGTVNTGELFF.

In its sample, this clonotype was seen a few times. The chain couples TRBV5-4 to TRBJ2-5, with 9 nucleotides matching TRBD1. Germline V lookup: CDR1 SGHNT, CDR2 YYREEE (reference sequence). V shed 4 bases, J shed 5 bases, and the junction held 9 bases outside the gene matches. The length of the CDR3 is 15 residues. The CDR3 here is CASSGGQGRVETQYF. Here the CDR3 DNA reads TGTGCCAGCAGCGGGGGACAGGGCCGAGTGGAGACCCAGTACTTC.

This clonotype has a handful of counts. This chain joins TRBV29-1 and TRBJ2-2, with D perhaps matching TRBD2 (6 bases). This CDR3 has 14 residues. The ends were cut back, 4 bases at V and 1 base at J, with 10 bases in the middle. CDR1 SQVTM and CDR2 ANQGSEA come from the germline V gene. This chain's CDR3 is CSVGGTQNTGELFF. The CDR3 nucleotides read TGCAGCGTTGGAGGGACTCAGAACACCGGGGAGCTGTTTTTT.

In this sample, this clonotype turned up many times. V is TRBV10-3 and J is TRBJ2-1, with D perhaps matching TRBD1 or TRBD2 (5 bases each). V was pared by 0 bases and J by 8 bases, with 17 bases between. The CDR3 has 16 amino acids. The V gene's germline CDR1 is ENHRY and CDR2 SYGVKD. The CDR3: CAISESRGRLMDEQFF. In DNA, the CDR3 is TGTGCCATCAGTGAGTCGAGGGGACGCCTTATGGATGAGCAGTTCTTC.

The sample holds a few counts of this clonotype. This rearrangement joins TRBV20-1 to TRBJ2-1; 8 nucleotides agree with TRBD2. This CDR3 contains 15 residues. V lost 6 bases and J lost 0; bases outside the gene matches: 7. The germline CDR1 and CDR2 sequences are DFQATT and SNEGSKA (reference sequence). The CDR3, as DNA: TGCAGTGCCATTAGCGGGGAGAGCTCCTACAATGAGCAGTTCTTC. Its protein product is CSAISGESSYNEQFF.

This clonotype was seen many times. The chain combines TRBV29-1 with TRBJ2-2, with D hard to call. CDR3 size: 12 residues. CDR1 is SQVTM, CDR2 ANQGSEA, per germline. The ends were cut back, 4 bases at V and 0 bases at J, with 3 bases in the middle. The CDR3 sequence is CSVVANTGELFF. In nucleotides, the CDR3 is TGCAGCGTTGTGGCGAACACCGGGGAGCTGTTTTTT.

This clonotype came up many times. The chain couples TRBV20-1 to TRBJ2-2; 7 positions agree with TRBD1. V was clipped by 5 bases and J by 1 base; unmatched bases: 4. The CDR3 runs 14 residues. In germline, CDR1 is DFQATT, CDR2 SNEGSKA (reference sequence). CDR3 amino acids: CSASTGRNTGELFF. The CDR3 DNA reads as TGCAGTGCTTCGACAGGGAGGAACACCGGGGAGCTGTTTTTT.

This clonotype was counted at least ten times. The chain uses TRBV12-3 or TRBV12-4 and TRBJ2-5; D is unclear. V was pared by 4 bases and J by 2 bases, with 20 bases between. CDR3 length: 17 amino acids. CDR3 DNA: TGTGCCAGCAGTTCCATTCACGGCTCCCGAAGACAAGAGACCCAGTACTTC. Translation gives CASSSIHGSRRQETQYF.

The chain has TRBV30 and TRBJ2-6; D not resolved. The CDR3 is 15 amino acids. Trimming left V 3 bases short and J 0 bases short, with 9 bases between. Germline CDR1 is GTSNPN and CDR2 is SVGIG (reference sequence). CDR3 amino acids: CAWSEWGSGANVLTF. The CDR3 region has the DNA TGTGCCTGGAGCGAGTGGGGCTCTGGGGCCAACGTCCTGACTTTC.

This chain connects TRBV6-1 to TRBJ1-2; weak D call: TRBD1 (6 bases). Germline V gene sequence: CDR1 MNHNS, CDR2 SASEGT. V shed 10 bases and J shed 5 bases, with 20 bases lying between them. The CDR3 totals 14 residues. CDR3 nucleotide sequence: TGTGCCATAATCGGGGGCCTTACCAGTTATGGCTACACCTTC. This encodes CAIIGGLTSYGYTF.

This sequence joins TRBV11-2 and TRBJ2-1, with 7 bases aligning to TRBD2. The V segment lost 2 bases and the J segment 7 bases; nucleotides outside the gene matches: 14. Germline CDR1 is SGHAT and CDR2 is FQNNGV. The CDR3 contains 17 residues. The CDR3 nucleotides read TGTGCCAGCAGCTTATTATCCATGGGAGAACTAGCGAATGAGCAGTTCTTC. This gives the protein CASSLLSMGELANEQFF.

This clonotype was picked up a small number of times. This chain links TRBV9 with TRBJ2-5; no reliable D call. The CDR3 extends over 13 amino acids. From germline, CDR1 is SGDLS and CDR2 YYNGEE. The V gene lost 2 bases and the J gene lost 5 bases, with 10 bases spanning the gap. Here the CDR3 reads CASSVDQLETQYF. CDR3 bases: TGTGCCAGCAGCGTCGACCAGCTGGAGACCCAGTACTTC.

This clonotype was observed a few times. V gene TRBV4-1 combines with J gene TRBJ2-7; D is undetermined. Between the trimmed V and J ends, which lost 0 bases and 7 bases, there was a span of 13 bases. The CDR3 length is 14 residues. Germline V gene sequence: CDR1 MGHRA, CDR2 YSYEKL. The CDR3 region has the DNA TGCGCCAGCAGCCAAGAAGTTCGGTTATGGGAGCAGTACGTC. Translated: CASSQEVRLWEQYV.

This clonotype was picked up a small number of times. V and J are TRBV6-1 and TRBJ2-1; a possible D gene is TRBD2 (5 bases). This CDR3 is built from 17 residues. The ends were cut back, 6 bases at V and 0 bases at J, with 18 bases in the middle. CDR1 and CDR2 (germline): MNHNS, SASEGT. The DNA of the CDR3 is TGTGCCAGCAGCCTCTCCCTAGCCCCCCTCTCCTACAATGAGCAGTTCTTC. It is translated as CASSLSLAPLSYNEQFF.

This clonotype occurred many times. The J gene is TRBJ1-2, the V gene TRBV4-1; 7 bases agree with TRBD1. Germline trimming cut 1 base from V and 0 bases from J; bases unmatched to any gene: 5. Germline V CDR1 and CDR2: MGHRA, YSYEKL. The CDR3 covers 16 residues. The CDR3: CASSQVRQGANYGYTF. CDR3 coding DNA: TGCGCCAGCAGCCAAGTGAGACAGGGAGCTAACTATGGCTACACCTTC.

V is TRBV4-2 and J is TRBJ2-1; 12 bases line up with TRBD2. This CDR3 region has 19 residues. V dropped 1 base and J dropped 2; count of bases not matched to a gene: 9. Germline V gives CDR1 LGHNA, CDR2 YNFKEQ. The CDR3 DNA is TGTGCCAGCAGCCAAGCCCGACTAGCGGGGGACCGCCCCTACAATGAGCAGTTCTTC. Translating it yields CASSQARLAGDRPYNEQFF.

This clonotype was counted between two and nine times. This sequence joins TRBV29-1 and TRBJ1-2; D remains unclear. V was shortened by 0 bases and J by 4 bases, with 9 bases between the two germline ends. Germline V gene data show CDR1 as SQVTM and CDR2 as ANQGSEA. This CDR3 spans 13 amino acids. The CDR3 loop is CSVEDRGPYGYTF. In DNA, the CDR3 is TGCAGCGTTGAAGATCGTGGGCCCTATGGCTACACCTTC.

There are a few counts of this clonotype. V usage is TRBV28 and J usage is TRBJ2-7; D not certain. There are 13 residues in the CDR3. The germline V gene has CDR1 MDHEN and CDR2 SYDVKM. V gave up 2 bases and J gave up 6 bases, with 11 bases separating them. CDR3 region: CASSLLSTSEQYV. CDR3 coding DNA: TGTGCCAGCAGTTTACTGTCAACGAGCGAGCAGTACGTC.

The rearrangement uses TRBV6-2 or TRBV6-3 and TRBJ2-7; TRBD1 is a possible D gene (5 bases). V dropped 6 bases and J dropped 2 bases, with 14 bases sitting between them. Germline CDR1 and CDR2: MNHEY and SVGEGT. The CDR3 contains 14 residues. The CDR3 is CASSPDRDPYEQYF. Here the CDR3 DNA reads TGTGCCAGCAGCCCCGACAGAGACCCCTACGAGCAGTACTTC.

A word on this clonotype: A clone one base away is much larger, so this may be a read error. The rearrangement links TRBV4-1 to TRBJ1-5; D gene uncertain. The CDR3 spans 13 residues. V was pared by 3 bases and J by 6 bases, with 9 bases between. Germline V gene data show CDR1 as MGHRA and CDR2 as YSYEKL. DNA of the CDR3: TGCGCCAGCAGCCAGGATTGGAGTCAGCCCCAGCATTTT. Its protein is CASSQDWSQPQHF.

The chain employs TRBV29-1 and TRBJ2-5; D ambiguous. V was cut by 2 bases and J by 2 bases, with 9 bases left in between. This CDR3 spans 13 amino acids. Per germline, CDR1 SQVTM and CDR2 ANQGSEA. CDR3 nucleotide sequence: TGCAGCGTTGAACTCGCGGAGCAAGAGACCCAGTACTTC. Amino acid sequence: CSVELAEQETQYF.

The chain couples TRBV5-6 to TRBJ2-7; tentative D call: TRBD1 (5 bases). CDR1 is SGHDT and CDR2 is YYEEEE in the germline V gene. CDR3 size: 16 residues. Between the trimmed V and J ends, which lost 3 bases and 3 bases, there was a span of 19 bases. CDR3 DNA sequence: TGTGCCAGCAGCTCAAGCTATCTCAGGGAAAGCTACGAGCAGTACTTC. It encodes CASSSSYLRESYEQYF.

This chain joins TRBV4-3 and TRBJ1-3; D is unclear. Germline CDR1 reads LGHNA; CDR2 reads YSLEER. CDR3 size: 16 residues. Trimming took 0 bases from V and 6 from J, leaving 15 bases between them. The CDR3 reads CASSQDYITEVNTIYF. The CDR3 DNA reads TGCGCCAGCAGCCAAGATTATATAACAGAAGTAAACACCATATATTTT.